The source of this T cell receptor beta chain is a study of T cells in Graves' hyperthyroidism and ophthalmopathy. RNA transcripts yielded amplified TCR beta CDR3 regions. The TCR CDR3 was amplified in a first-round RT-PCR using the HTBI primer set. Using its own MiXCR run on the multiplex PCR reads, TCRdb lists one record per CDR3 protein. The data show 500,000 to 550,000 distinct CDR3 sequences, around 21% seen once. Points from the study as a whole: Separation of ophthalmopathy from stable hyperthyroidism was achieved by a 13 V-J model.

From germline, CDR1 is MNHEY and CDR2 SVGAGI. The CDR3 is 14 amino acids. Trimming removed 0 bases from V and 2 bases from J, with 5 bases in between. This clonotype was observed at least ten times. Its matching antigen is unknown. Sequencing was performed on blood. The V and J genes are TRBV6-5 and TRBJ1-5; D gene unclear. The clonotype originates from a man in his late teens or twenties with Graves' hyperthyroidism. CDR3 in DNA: TGTGCCAGCAGTTACTCAAAGGGCAATCAGCCCCAGCATTTT. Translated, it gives CASSYSKGNQPQHF.